This T cell receptor (beta chain) was captured by sequencing in a study of tissue T cells after allogeneic stem cell transplantation. Overall study results and limits: The patient cohort was small and clinically heterogeneous, with limited sampling depth. Which tissue TCRs were alloreactive or antigen-specific was not determined. Some clones might be persisting host cells. Within patients, tissue anatomy strongly shaped TCR repertoire composition. Tissue-detected TCR repertoire was only partly captured by blood and spleen T cells.

About this clone itself: Its antigen is still unknown. The gene names here belong to mouse. The read terminates 1 residue ahead of where the CDR3 ends, so the germline J gene completes it.

Profiling relied on immunoSEQ multiplex PCR, and the TCRdb table lists in-frame clones only, not all of them. The data hold over 45,000 clones, with roughly 73% observed a single time. The CDR3 runs to 13 residues. The germline V gene has CDR1 LGHDT and CDR2 YNNKQL (reference sequence). Trimming stripped 4 bases from V and 6 bases from J, with 9 bases between. V usage is TRBV4 and J usage is TRBJ2-2, with D possibly TRBD1 on 6 matching bases. The sample comprised sorted cells pooled from one or two spleens. This TCR was sampled from a pool of C57BL/6 mice in good health. The sequenced part of the CDR3 DNA is TGTGCCAGCAGCTTACAGGGACCCGGGCAGCTCTAC. Translating gives CASSLQGPGQLY. The whole CDR3 reads CASSLQGPGQLYF.